This entry describes one T cell receptor beta chain. Antigen unknown. The sample originates from a study of shared clonotypes between healthy human individuals. Over several immunoSEQ plates, each subset's genomic DNA was distributed in even portions. In the authors' workflow: ImmunoSEQ supplied junction-only sequences lacking quality scores, so filtering was different. Measured with immunoSEQ multiplex PCR; TCRdb has only the in-frame clones, and not every one. V and J calls plus clone size are reproduced from that table; the DNA served to infer D and trimming. This table has about a million clones, more than 60% appearing once. General study points: Rarefaction exposed incomplete sorted-subset sequencing despite large depth.

The V gene's germline CDR1 is MNHEY and CDR2 SMNVEV (reference sequence). The length of the CDR3 is 15 residues. With 5 bases removed from V and 0 bases from J, the gap between germline ends came to 11 bases. CD45RA-negative memory and CD45RA+ naive subsets were split from the CD4+ cells. This TCR was sampled from a man younger than 35 in good health. The sequencing sample was made of memory CD4+ T cells sorted from blood. Subset given: CD45RA-negative fraction. The chain uses TRBV27 and TRBJ2-4; no reliable D call. The CDR3 region is CASSTQALAKNIQYF. The CDR3, as DNA: TGTGCCAGCAGTACCCAAGCCTTAGCCAAAAACATTCAGTACTTC.